Presented here are 28 T cell receptor beta chains from one specimen sequenced in a study of tumor-infiltrating lymphocytes in primary liver carcinoma. The researchers obtained blood RNA from unsorted whole blood and also extracted germline DNA. Production of TCR beta cDNA used roughly 0.55 ug total RNA together with a constant-region primer. Employing slightly modified ARM-PCR, three nested multiplex PCR rounds were run, and these gave rise to the TCR beta libraries. Each of the first two PCR rounds ran approximately 11 cycles with TRBV1-TRBV30 forward and C-beta reverse primers. One entry per CDR3 protein results from TCRdb running MiXCR on the multiplex PCR reads. The sample includes fewer than 350,000 distinct CDR3 sequences, 60% to 80% of them seen just once. The sequenced sample consisted of peripheral blood. These receptors came from a man aged 35-49 years with primary liver carcinoma and hepatitis B virus infection.

This clonotype was detected many times. The chain recombines TRBV29-1 with TRBJ2-7; maybe TRBD2 (6 bases). The CDR3 consists of 11 residues. Deletions cut 7 bases from V and 6 bases from J, with 13 bases between. Germline-derived CDR1 and CDR2 are SQVTM and ANQGSEA. The CDR3 DNA reads as TGCAGCGCCAAGGAGGGGAGCGAGCAGTACTTC. It translates to CSAKEGSEQYF.

This clonotype appeared many times. V usage is TRBV28 and J usage is TRBJ1-5; 7 bases agree with TRBD1. Losses at the gene ends were 5 bases for V and 1 base for J; bases not matched to a gene: 2. From germline, CDR1 is MDHEN and CDR2 SYDVKM. This CDR3 spans 14 amino acids. For the CDR3, the DNA is TGTGCCAGCAGTCTGACAGGGAGCAATCAGCCCCAGCATTTT. Protein product: CASSLTGSNQPQHF.

As for this clonotype: A clone one base away is much larger, so this may be a read error. The genes are TRBV6-2 or TRBV6-3 and TRBJ2-3, with D tentatively TRBD2 (5 bases). The CDR3 runs to 11 residues. CDR1 MNHEY and CDR2 SVGEGT come from the germline V gene. As DNA, the CDR3 is TGTGCCAGCATTTGGGGAGATACGCGGTATTTT. Amino acid sequence: CASIWGDTRYF.

This clonotype was detected only once. This clone may be a read error of a much larger clone one base away. In this CDR3 the conserved last residue, phenylalanine or tryptophan, is missing, so a read error is likely. The V call is TRBV10-3, the J call TRBJ1-1, with D perhaps TRBD1 (6 bases). The CDR3 contains 14 residues. From germline, CDR1 is ENHRY and CDR2 SYGVKD. Trimming took off 6 bases at V and 3 bases at J, with 14 bases between the two ends. The chain's CDR3 is CAIRDRQGYTEAFS. DNA for the CDR3: TGTGCCATCAGGGACCGGCAGGGGTACACTGAAGCTTTCTCT.

With respect to this clonotype: Possible read error: a much larger clone is one base away. The CDR3 region has the DNA TGTGCCAGCAGCCAAACACAGGGGGCGAGAAGTCAGCCCCAGCATTTT. It codes for CASSQTQGARSQPQHF. V is TRBV4-2 and J is TRBJ1-5; 9 nucleotides agree with TRBD1. The V gene's germline CDR1 is LGHNA and CDR2 YNFKEQ. Trimming removed 2 bases from V and 6 bases from J; junction bases left unmatched: 8. CDR3 size: 16 residues.

In regard to this clonotype: Being one base from a much bigger clone, this may be a read error. The V gene is TRBV5-5, the J gene TRBJ2-3; D is perhaps TRBD1 or TRBD2 (6 bases each). Germline CDR1 SGHKS, CDR2 YYEKEE (reference sequence). The CDR3 contains 16 residues. The CDR3 sequence is CASRLRGAPGTDTQYF. The CDR3 DNA reads as TGTGCCAGCCGCTTGAGGGGGGCGCCGGGCACAGATACGCAGTATTTT.

The chain has TRBV14 and TRBJ2-7; the D gene could be TRBD1 or TRBD2 (5 bases each). Germline V CDR1 and CDR2: SGHDN, FVKESK. Trimming left V 4 bases short and J 3 bases short, with 13 bases between. CDR3 length: 14 amino acids. The CDR3 coding sequence is TGTGCCAGCAGCCGAGGGGCGTGGGACTACGAGCAGTACTTC. Protein sequence: CASSRGAWDYEQYF.

On this clonotype: This sequence may be a read error, since a much larger clone differs from it by one base. The V call is TRBV12-3 or TRBV12-4, the J call TRBJ1-5; D gene unclear. V lost 5 bases and J lost 4, with 15 bases in between. This CDR3 has 15 amino acids. The CDR3 reads CASSILSGDNQPQHF. The CDR3 DNA sequence: TGTGCCAGCAGTATCTTATCAGGTGATAATCAGCCCCAGCATTTT.

The chain combines TRBV5-1 with TRBJ2-7, with D unclear. Germline lookup yields CDR1 SGHRS and CDR2 YFSETQ. The length of the CDR3 is 16 residues. The ends were cut back, 1 base at V and 0 bases at J, with 14 bases in the middle. The chain's CDR3 is CASSLIMTDPSYEQYF. The CDR3 region has the DNA TGCGCCAGCAGCTTGATTATGACGGACCCCTCCTACGAGCAGTACTTC.

In this sample, this clonotype turned up many times. J is TRBJ2-7 and V is TRBV6-1, with D perhaps TRBD1 (6 bases). The CDR3 is made up of 15 amino acids. Trimming took off 5 bases at V and 3 bases at J, with 17 bases between the two ends. Germline CDR1 MNHNS, CDR2 SASEGT. The CDR3 DNA reads TGTGCCAGCAGTCCACAGGGTGGGAGACTCTACGAGCAGTACTTC. This codes for CASSPQGGRLYEQYF.

The V gene is TRBV5-5, the J gene TRBJ1-5; D unresolved. Germline CDR1 is SGHKS and CDR2 is YYEKEE (reference sequence). The germline V and J ends were trimmed by 0 bases and 1 base, with 8 bases remaining between them. This CDR3 region has 15 residues. This CDR3 is CASSLVMASNQPQHF. CDR3 in DNA: TGTGCCAGCAGCTTGGTCATGGCCAGCAATCAGCCCCAGCATTTT.

As concerns this clonotype: This may be a read error, as it is one base from a much larger clone. The chain employs TRBV6-2 or TRBV6-3 and TRBJ2-7, with D possibly TRBD1 on 6 matching bases. The CDR3 has 16 amino acids. With 10 bases removed from V and 6 bases from J, the gap between germline ends came to 28 bases. The germline V gene has CDR1 MNHEY and CDR2 SVGEGT. The CDR3 sequence is CATHRPRGPGAREQYF. The CDR3 nucleotides read TGTGCCACCCATCGACCCAGGGGCCCAGGGGCCCGCGAGCAGTACTTC.

For the CDR3, the DNA is TGTGCCAGCAGCTTATCAGGGGGCGCCTGGCATTTT. Translating gives CASSLSGGAWHF. This chain uses TRBV7-9 with TRBJ1-5; 8 positions agree with TRBD1. The J segment lost 15 bases and the V segment lost 2 bases, leaving 6 bases of the junction unmatched. Germline CDR1 reads SEHNR; CDR2 reads FQNEAQ (reference sequence). This CDR3 contains 12 residues. Full variable domain (outside the CDR3, taken from reference TRBV7-9 and TRBJ1-5): DTGVSQNPRHKITKRGQNVTFRCDPISEHNRLYWYRQTLGQGPEFLTYFQNEAQLEKSRLLSDRFSAERPKGSFSTLEIQRTEQGDSAMYLCASSLSGGAWHFGDGTRLSIL.

This clonotype has a single count. Sequence at one end of the junction differs from germline and may be a read error. The chain uses TRBV7-8 and TRBJ2-1; the D is unclear. The V gene's germline CDR1 is SGHVS and CDR2 FQNEAQ. This CDR3 has 16 amino acids. This CDR3 is CAISLISSSSYNEQFF. Here the CDR3 DNA reads TGTGCCATCAGCTTAATAAGTTCGAGCTCCTACAATGAGCAGTTCTTC.

This clonotype was observed a few times. The chain joins TRBV28 to TRBJ1-5; 8 nucleotides align to TRBD1. Germline V gene data show CDR1 as MDHEN and CDR2 as SYDVKM. V lost 6 bases and J lost 7; bases outside the gene matches: 8. The length of the CDR3 is 14 residues. CDR3 sequence: CASSSQGARQPQHF. In nucleotides, the CDR3 is TGTGCCAGCAGCTCCCAGGGGGCGCGCCAGCCCCAGCATTTT.

The rearrangement joins TRBV30 to TRBJ1-1, with D perhaps TRBD1 (5 bases). V was clipped by 5 bases and J by 1 base, with 11 bases between them. The CDR3 runs to 13 residues. Germline assignment: CDR1 GTSNPN and CDR2 SVGIG (reference sequence). The CDR3, as DNA: TGTGCCTGGGATCGTCAGGGGAACACTGAAGCTTTCTTT. Translation gives CAWDRQGNTEAFF.

The chain carries TRBV28 and TRBJ1-3, with TRBD1 identical over 7 bases. J lost 7 bases, V lost 4 bases, and 7 bases had no gene match. The germline V gene has CDR1 MDHEN and CDR2 SYDVKM. The CDR3 totals 14 residues. Written as DNA, the CDR3 is TGTGCCAGCAGTTCCTCCCAGGGGGGGAACACCATATATTTT. Encoded protein: CASSSSQGGNTIYF.

This chain uses TRBV10-2 with TRBJ2-2; D might be TRBD1 or TRBD2, each matching 5 bases. This CDR3 region has 13 residues. CDR1 and CDR2 (germline): WSHSY, SAAADI. Trimming removed 7 bases from V and 6 bases from J, with 12 bases in between. The DNA for the CDR3 is TGCGCCAGCATCTGGGGGTCGCCCGGGGAGCTGTTTTTT. As protein: CASIWGSPGELFF.

Remarks on this clonotype: A junction boundary mismatches the germline segment, possibly from a read error. This chain links TRBV12-3 or TRBV12-4 with TRBJ2-5; tentative D call: TRBD2 (6 bases). The CDR3 contains 16 residues. CDR3 bases: TGTGACAGCACCTTCAATCGGCGGGGAGAGCGAGAGACCCAGTACTTC. It translates to CDSTFNRRGERETQYF.

As regards this clonotype: A much larger clone lies a single base off, so this may be a read error. V gene TRBV5-1 combines with J gene TRBJ2-1; TRBD2 is a possible D gene (5 bases). The germline CDR1 and CDR2 sequences are SGHRS and YFSETQ. Between the trimmed V and J ends, which lost 4 bases and 8 bases, there was a span of 19 bases. The CDR3 has 15 residues. Written as DNA, the CDR3 is TGCGCCAGCAGCCGCATAGGAGAACGGGATGATGAGCAGTTCTTC. Its translation is CASSRIGERDDEQFF.

This clonotype was detected many times. The chain carries TRBV6-2 or TRBV6-3 and TRBJ2-3; possibly TRBD1 for D (5 bases). Trimming shortened V by 3 bases and J by 7 bases, and 14 bases separated the two germline ends. This CDR3 is built from 14 residues. Germline CDR1 and CDR2: MNHEY and SVGEGT. CDR3 sequence reads: CASSYDSLRNTQYF. CDR3 nucleotide sequence: TGTGCCAGCAGTTATGACAGCCTACGGAATACGCAGTATTTT.

This chain joins TRBV11-1 and TRBJ1-3; D call uncertain. Germline V gene data show CDR1 as SGHAT and CDR2 as FQDESV (reference sequence). The CDR3 covers 13 residues. Trimming removed 7 bases from V and 4 bases from J, with 11 bases in between. CDR3 region: CASTSPNGNTIYF. The DNA of the CDR3 is TGTGCCAGCACCAGTCCCAACGGAAACACCATATATTTT. The full variable domain, with the rest looked up from reference TRBV11-1 and TRBJ1-3, is EAEVAQSPRYKITEKSQAVAFWCDPISGHATLYWYRQILGQGPELLVQFQDESVVDDSQLPKDRFSAERLKGVDSTLKIQPAELGDSAMYLCASTSPNGNTIYFGEGSWLTVV.

In the case of this clonotype: Since the CDR3 does not end with the conserved phenylalanine or tryptophan, this likely comes from a read error. The chain links TRBV28 to TRBJ1-5; D not resolved. This CDR3 is built from 14 residues. Trimming took off 8 bases at V and 6 bases at J, with 17 bases between the two ends. CDR1 and CDR2 (germline): MDHEN, SYDVKM. The CDR3: CASANQARVQPQHS. The CDR3 nucleotides read TGTGCCAGCGCGAACCAGGCCCGTGTTCAGCCCCAGCATTCT.

This clonotype was counted only a few times. The V and J genes are TRBV7-8 and TRBJ1-2; TRBD1 might be the D (6 bases). In germline, CDR1 is SGHVS, CDR2 FQNEAQ. CDR3 size: 13 residues. The V gene lost 4 bases and the J gene lost 2 bases, with 8 bases spanning the gap. The CDR3: CASSSGQNYGYTF. The CDR3 coding sequence is TGTGCCAGCAGCTCCGGACAGAACTATGGCTACACCTTC.

About this clonotype itself: At one end, the junction sequence differs from germline, possibly due to a read error. The genes are TRBV24-1 and TRBJ2-3, with 7 positions matching TRBD2. Germline-derived CDR1 and CDR2 are KGHDR and SFDVKD. This CDR3 is built from 15 residues. The CDR3 loop reads CATSDSAGVSDAQYF. The CDR3 bases are TGTGCCACCAGTGATTCGGCGGGAGTATCAGATGCGCAGTATTTT.

On this clonotype itself: This may come from a read error, since a much larger clone is one base off. The rearrangement links TRBV14 to TRBJ2-5; D possibly corresponds to TRBD1 (5 bases). The CDR3 sequence is 13 residues long. Per germline, CDR1 SGHDN and CDR2 FVKESK. In DNA, the CDR3 is TGTGGCAGCAGCCGGACACACCAAGAGACCCAGTACTTC. Translated, it gives CGSSRTHQETQYF.

This clonotype occurred a few times. Since a much larger clone is just one base distant, this may be a read error. The rearrangement joins TRBV29-1 to TRBJ2-7, with TRBD1 as a possible D gene (5 bases). CDR1 SQVTM and CDR2 ANQGSEA come from the germline V gene. The CDR3 consists of 11 residues. The CDR3 is CNVADRYEQYF. In DNA, the CDR3 is TGCAACGTCGCCGACAGATACGAGCAGTACTTC.

This clonotype has at least ten counts. J is TRBJ2-1 and V is TRBV29-1; the D gene could be TRBD1 or TRBD2 (5 bases each). CDR1 SQVTM and CDR2 ANQGSEA come from the germline V gene. V lost 6 bases, J lost 7 bases, and 16 bases lay in between. This CDR3 is built from 13 residues. The CDR3 sequence is CSVKTPGPNEQFF. For the CDR3, the DNA is TGCAGCGTGAAGACCCCGGGGCCTAATGAGCAGTTCTTC.